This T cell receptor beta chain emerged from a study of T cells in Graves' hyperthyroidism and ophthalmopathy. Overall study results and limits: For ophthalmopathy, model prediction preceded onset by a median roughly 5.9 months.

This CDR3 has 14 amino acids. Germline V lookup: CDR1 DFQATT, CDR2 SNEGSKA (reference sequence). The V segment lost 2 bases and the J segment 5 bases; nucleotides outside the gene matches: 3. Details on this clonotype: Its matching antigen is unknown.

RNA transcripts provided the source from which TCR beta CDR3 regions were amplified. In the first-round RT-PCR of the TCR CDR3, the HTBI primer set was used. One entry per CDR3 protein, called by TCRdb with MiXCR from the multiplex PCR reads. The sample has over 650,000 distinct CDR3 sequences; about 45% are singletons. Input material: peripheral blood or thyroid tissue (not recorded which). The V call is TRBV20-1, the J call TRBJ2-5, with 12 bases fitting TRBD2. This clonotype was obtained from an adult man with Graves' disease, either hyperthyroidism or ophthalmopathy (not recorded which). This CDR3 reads CSARLAGGLETQYF. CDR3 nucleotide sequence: TGCAGTGCTAGACTAGCGGGGGGGCTGGAGACCCAGTACTTC.